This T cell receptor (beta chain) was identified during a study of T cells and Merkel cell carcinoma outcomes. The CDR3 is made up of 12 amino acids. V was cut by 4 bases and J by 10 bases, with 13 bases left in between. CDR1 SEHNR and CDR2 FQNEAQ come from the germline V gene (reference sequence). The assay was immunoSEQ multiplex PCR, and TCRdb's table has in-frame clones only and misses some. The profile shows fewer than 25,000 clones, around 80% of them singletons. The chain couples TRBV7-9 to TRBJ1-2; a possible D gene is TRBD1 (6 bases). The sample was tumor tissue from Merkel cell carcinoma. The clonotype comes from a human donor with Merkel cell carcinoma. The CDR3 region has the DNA TGTGCCAGCAGCTCCACAGGGTGGGACTACACCTTC. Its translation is CASSSTGWDYTF.